The sequence of this T cell receptor beta chain was determined in a study of blood T cells in healthy people across ages. Notes on the study in general: Measured against age, TCR beta diversity per million T cells decreased in a roughly linear manner. Changes seen in expanded clonotypes were possibly confounded by donor CMV status left unknown.

In its sample, this clonotype was seen a few times. Its antigen is unidentified. A second 7 to 11 cycle PCR used barcoded and J-beta primers. TCRdb fed the 5' RACE reads into MiXCR, producing one record per CDR3 protein. Of some 800,000 distinct CDR3 sequences in the sample, around 45% were seen once. V was trimmed by 1 base and J by 0 bases, leaving 7 bases between them. CDR3 length: 14 amino acids. CDR1 and CDR2 (germline): SGHAT, FQDESV (reference sequence). The chain joins TRBV11-1 to TRBJ2-7; D remains ambiguous. The sequenced sample was blood. The sequence came from a man between 60 and 75 years old in good health. The CDR3 is CASSLESTSYEQYF. The CDR3 coding sequence is TGTGCCAGCAGCTTAGAGTCAACCTCCTACGAGCAGTACTTC.